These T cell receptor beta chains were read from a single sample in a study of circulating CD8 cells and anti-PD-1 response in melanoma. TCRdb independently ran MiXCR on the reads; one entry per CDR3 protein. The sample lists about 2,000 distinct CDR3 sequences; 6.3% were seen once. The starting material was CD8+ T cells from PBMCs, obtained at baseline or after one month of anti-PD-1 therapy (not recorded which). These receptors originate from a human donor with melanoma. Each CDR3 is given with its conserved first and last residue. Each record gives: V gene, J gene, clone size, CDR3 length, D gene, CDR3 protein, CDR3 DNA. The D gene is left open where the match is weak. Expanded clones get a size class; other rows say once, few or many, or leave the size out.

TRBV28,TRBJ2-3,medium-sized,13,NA,CASSFRALDTQYF,TGTGCCAGCAGTTTCAGGGCCCTTGATACGCAGTATTTT
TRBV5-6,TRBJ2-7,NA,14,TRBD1,CASSRGTGFYEQYF,TGTGCCAGCAGCCGCGGGACAGGCTTCTACGAGCAGTACTTC
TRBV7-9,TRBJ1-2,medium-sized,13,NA,CASSLERGHGYTF,TGTGCCAGCAGCTTAGAACGCGGCCATGGCTACACCTTC
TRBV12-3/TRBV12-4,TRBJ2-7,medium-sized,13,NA,CASRGGPVYEQYF,TGTGCCAGCAGGGGGGGGCCCGTCTACGAGCAGTACTTC
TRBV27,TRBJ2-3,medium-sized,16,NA,CASTPEPSPLADTQYF,TGTGCCAGCACCCCCGAACCTAGTCCCCTTGCAGATACGCAGTATTTT
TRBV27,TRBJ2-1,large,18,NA,CASRPWEGAVGSYNEQFF,TGTGCCAGCAGGCCCTGGGAGGGGGCTGTGGGGTCCTACAATGAGCAGTTCTTC
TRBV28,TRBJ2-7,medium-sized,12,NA,CASSLWTYEQYF,TGTGCCAGCAGTCTCTGGACCTACGAGCAGTACTTC
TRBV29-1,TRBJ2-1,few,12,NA,CSVEIRANEQFF,TGCAGCGTTGAAATCCGGGCCAATGAGCAGTTCTTC
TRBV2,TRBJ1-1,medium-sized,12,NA,CASTRQTAEAFF,TGTGCCAGCACTCGACAGACCGCTGAAGCTTTCTTT
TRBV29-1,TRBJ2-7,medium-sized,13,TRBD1,CSVTGGTWYEQYF,TGCAGCGTGACAGGGGGAACTTGGTACGAGCAGTACTTC
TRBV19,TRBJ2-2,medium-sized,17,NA,CASSSLGAGLDTGELFF,TGTGCCAGTAGTTCCTTAGGGGCAGGCCTTGACACCGGGGAGCTGTTTTTT
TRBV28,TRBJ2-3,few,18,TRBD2,CASSLPVLAGGGTDTQYF,TGTGCCAGCAGTTTACCCGTGCTAGCGGGGGGTGGTACAGATACGCAGTATTTT
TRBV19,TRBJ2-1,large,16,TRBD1,CASSSPDRGSEGEQFF,TGTGCCAGTAGTTCCCCCGACAGGGGGTCGGAGGGTGAGCAGTTCTTC
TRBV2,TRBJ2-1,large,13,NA,CASSAVSYNEQFF,TGTGCCAGCAGTGCGGTCTCCTACAATGAGCAGTTCTTC
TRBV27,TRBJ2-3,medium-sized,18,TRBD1,CASSLSGDRGRGADTQYF,TGTGCCAGCAGTTTATCCGGGGACAGGGGGCGAGGCGCAGATACGCAGTATTTT
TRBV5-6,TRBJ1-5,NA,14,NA,CASSRGFGNQPQHF,TGTGCCAGCAGCAGGGGTTTTGGGAATCAGCCCCAGCATTTT
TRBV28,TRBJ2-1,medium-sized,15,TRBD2,CASRGGTSGGDEQFF,TGTGCCAGCAGGGGCGGGACTAGCGGGGGAGATGAGCAGTTCTTC
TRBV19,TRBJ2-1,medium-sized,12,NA,CASTPGYNEQFF,TGTGCCAGTACCCCAGGGTACAATGAGCAGTTCTTC
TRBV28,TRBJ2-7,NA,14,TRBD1,CASSEQGAHNEQYF,TGTGCCAGCAGCGAACAGGGGGCGCATAACGAGCAGTACTTC
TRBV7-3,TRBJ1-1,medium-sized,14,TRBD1,CASSLIRGDTEAFF,TGTGCCAGCAGCTTAATCAGGGGGGACACTGAAGCTTTCTTT
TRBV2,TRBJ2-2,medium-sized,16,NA,CASSENRAVSTGELFF,TGTGCCAGCAGTGAAAACAGGGCGGTTTCCACCGGGGAGCTGTTTTTT
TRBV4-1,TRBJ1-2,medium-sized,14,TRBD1,CASSQAGTAYGYTF,TGCGCCAGCAGCCAAGCCGGGACAGCCTATGGCTACACCTTC
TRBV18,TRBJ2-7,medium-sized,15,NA,CASSPDGSFVHEQYF,TGTGCCAGCTCACCGGACGGCTCATTCGTCCACGAGCAGTACTTC
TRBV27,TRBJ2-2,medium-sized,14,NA,CASSFRVSTGELFF,TGTGCCAGCAGTTTCAGGGTTTCTACCGGGGAGCTGTTTTTT
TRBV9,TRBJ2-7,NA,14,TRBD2,CASSVGGSSYEQYF,TGTGCCAGCAGCGTAGGCGGGAGCTCCTACGAGCAGTACTTC
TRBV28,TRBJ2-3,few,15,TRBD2,CASRGLAGVTDTQYF,TGTGCCAGCAGGGGACTAGCGGGGGTCACAGATACGCAGTATTTT
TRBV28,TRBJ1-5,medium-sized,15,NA,CASSFAPAENQPQHF,TGTGCCAGCAGTTTTGCTCCCGCCGAAAATCAGCCCCAGCATTTT
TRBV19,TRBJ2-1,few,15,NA,CASTKSGSVYNEQFF,TGTGCCAGTACCAAAAGTGGTTCAGTCTACAATGAGCAGTTCTTC
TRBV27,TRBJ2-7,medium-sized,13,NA,CASSVSSSYEQYF,TGTGCCAGCAGTGTTTCTAGCTCCTACGAGCAGTACTTC
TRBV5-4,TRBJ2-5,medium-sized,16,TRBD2,CASRERIAGAGGTQYF,TGTGCCAGCAGGGAACGGATAGCGGGGGCTGGAGGGACCCAGTACTTC
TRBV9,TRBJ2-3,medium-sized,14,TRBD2,CASSRAGGRNTQYF,TGTGCCAGCAGCCGAGCGGGGGGCCGCAATACGCAGTATTTT
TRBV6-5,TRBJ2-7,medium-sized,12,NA,CASSYPTGEQYF,TGTGCCAGCAGTTACCCGACGGGTGAGCAGTACTTC
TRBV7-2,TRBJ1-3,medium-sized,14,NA,CASSSRDSGNTIYF,TGTGCCAGCAGTTCCCGGGACTCTGGAAACACCATATATTTT
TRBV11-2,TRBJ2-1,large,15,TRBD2,CASSLGTSVYSEQFF,TGTGCCAGCAGCTTAGGGACTAGCGTCTATTCTGAGCAGTTCTTC
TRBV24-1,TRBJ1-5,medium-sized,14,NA,CATSDTGTYQPQHF,TGTGCCACCAGTGATACAGGAACTTATCAGCCCCAGCATTTT
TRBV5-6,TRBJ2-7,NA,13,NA,CAWGEGPLYEQYF,TGTGCCTGGGGTGAAGGGCCGTTATACGAGCAGTACTTC